Described below is a single TCR beta chain sequence and its context. It was during active infection that Seattle patients were enrolled and then longitudinally followed. The repertoire was sequenced with immunoSEQ multiplex PCR; TCRdb's copy has only in-frame clones and lacks some. The data show about 200,000 clones, with over 75% seen just once and 15% to 20% held by the top ten. The sample belongs to a study of blood T cell repertoires in COVID-19. This CDR3 has 16 amino acids. The ends were cut back, 5 bases at V and 2 bases at J, with 17 bases in the middle. Germline V gene lookup returns CDR1 SGHTA and CDR2 FQGTGA.

The sequence was collected from a man in his fifties with COVID-19, enrolled during active disease. The specimen was peripheral blood. V gene TRBV7-3 combines with J gene TRBJ2-3, with D unclear. DNA of the CDR3: TGTGCCAGCAGCAATGGGCTATCCGCCCTCACAGATACGCAGTATTTT. Amino acid sequence: CASSNGLSALTDTQYF.